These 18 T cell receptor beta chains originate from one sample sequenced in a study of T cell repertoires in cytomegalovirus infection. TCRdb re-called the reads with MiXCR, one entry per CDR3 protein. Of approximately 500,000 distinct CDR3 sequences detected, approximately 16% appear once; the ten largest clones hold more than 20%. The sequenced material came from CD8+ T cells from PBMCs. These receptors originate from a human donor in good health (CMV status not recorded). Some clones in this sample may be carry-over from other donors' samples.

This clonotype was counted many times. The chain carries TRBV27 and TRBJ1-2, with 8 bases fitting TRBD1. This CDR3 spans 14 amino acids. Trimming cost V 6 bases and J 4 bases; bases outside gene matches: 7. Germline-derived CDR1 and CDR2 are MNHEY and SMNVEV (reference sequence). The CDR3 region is CASRHQGASYGYTF. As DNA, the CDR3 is TGTGCCAGCAGGCACCAGGGGGCGAGCTATGGCTACACCTTC.

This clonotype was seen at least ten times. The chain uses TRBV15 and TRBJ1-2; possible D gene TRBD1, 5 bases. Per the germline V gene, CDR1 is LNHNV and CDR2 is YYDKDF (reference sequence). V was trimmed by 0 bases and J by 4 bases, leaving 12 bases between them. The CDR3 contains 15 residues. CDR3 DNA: TGTGCCACCAGCAGAGATCTAGGGACGGGCTATGGCTACACCTTC. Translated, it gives CATSRDLGTGYGYTF. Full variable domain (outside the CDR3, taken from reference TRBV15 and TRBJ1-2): DAMVIQNPRYQVTQFGKPVTLSCSQTLNHNVMYWYQQKSSQAPKLLFHYYDKDFNNEADTPDNFQSRRPNTSFCFLDIRSPGLGDTAMYLCATSRDLGTGYGYTFGSGTRLTVV.

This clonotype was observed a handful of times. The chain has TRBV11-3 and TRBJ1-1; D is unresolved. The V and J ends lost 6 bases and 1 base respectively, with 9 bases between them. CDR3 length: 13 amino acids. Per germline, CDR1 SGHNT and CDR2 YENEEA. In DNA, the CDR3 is TGTGCCAGCAGGGGCAAGGGGAACACTGAAGCTTTCTTT. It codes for CASRGKGNTEAFF.

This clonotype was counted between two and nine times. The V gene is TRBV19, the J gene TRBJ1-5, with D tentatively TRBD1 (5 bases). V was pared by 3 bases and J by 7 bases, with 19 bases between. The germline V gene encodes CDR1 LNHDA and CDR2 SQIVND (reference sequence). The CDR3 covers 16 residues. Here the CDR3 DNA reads TGTGCCAGTAGTATTGGGGTCAAGGGGCCTGGGCAGCCCCAGCATTTT. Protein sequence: CASSIGVKGPGQPQHF.

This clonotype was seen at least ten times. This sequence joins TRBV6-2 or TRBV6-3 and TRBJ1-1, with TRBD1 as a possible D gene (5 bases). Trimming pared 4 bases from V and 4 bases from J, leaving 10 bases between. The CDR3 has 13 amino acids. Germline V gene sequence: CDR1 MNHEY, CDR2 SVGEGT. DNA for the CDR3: TGTGCCAGCAGTTGGGGGTTCAGCACTGAAGCTTTCTTT. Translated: CASSWGFSTEAFF.

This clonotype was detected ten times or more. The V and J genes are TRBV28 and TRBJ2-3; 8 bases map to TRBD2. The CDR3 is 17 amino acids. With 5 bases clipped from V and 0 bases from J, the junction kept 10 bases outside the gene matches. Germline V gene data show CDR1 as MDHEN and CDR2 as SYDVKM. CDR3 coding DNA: TGTGCCAGCAGTCCCGCTCTCCCTAGCGGGAGCACAGATACGCAGTATTTT. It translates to CASSPALPSGSTDTQYF. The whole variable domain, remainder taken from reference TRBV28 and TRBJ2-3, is DVKVTQSSRYLVKRTGEKVFLECVQDMDHENMFWYRQDPGLGLRLIYFSYDVKMKEKGDIPEGYSVSREKKERFSLILESASTNQTSMYLCASSPALPSGSTDTQYFGPGTRLTVL.

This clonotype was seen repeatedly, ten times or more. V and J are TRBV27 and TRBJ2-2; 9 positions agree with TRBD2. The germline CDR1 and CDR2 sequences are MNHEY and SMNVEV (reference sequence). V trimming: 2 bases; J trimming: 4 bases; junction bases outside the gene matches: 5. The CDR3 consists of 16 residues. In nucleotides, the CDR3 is TGTGCCAGCAGTTTAAAGTCTAGCGGGACCACCGGGGAGCTGTTTTTT. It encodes CASSLKSSGTTGELFF.

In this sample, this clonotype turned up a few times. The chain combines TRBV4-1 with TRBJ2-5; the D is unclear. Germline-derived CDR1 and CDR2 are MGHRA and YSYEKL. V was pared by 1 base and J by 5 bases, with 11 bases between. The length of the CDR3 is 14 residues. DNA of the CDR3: TGCGCCAGCAGCCAAGCAGAGAGAATGGAGACCCAGTACTTC. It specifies CASSQAERMETQYF.

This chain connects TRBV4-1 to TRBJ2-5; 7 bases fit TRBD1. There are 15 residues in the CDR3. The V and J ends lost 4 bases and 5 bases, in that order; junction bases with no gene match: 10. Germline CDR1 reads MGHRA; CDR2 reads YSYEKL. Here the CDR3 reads CASSPRQGWQETQYF. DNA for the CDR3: TGCGCCAGCAGCCCTCGACAGGGATGGCAGGAGACCCAGTACTTC.

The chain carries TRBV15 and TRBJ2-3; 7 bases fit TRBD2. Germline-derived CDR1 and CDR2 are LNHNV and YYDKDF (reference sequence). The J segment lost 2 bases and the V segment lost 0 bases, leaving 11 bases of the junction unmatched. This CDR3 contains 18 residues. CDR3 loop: CATSRDWASGGSTDTQYF. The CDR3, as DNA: TGTGCCACCAGCAGAGATTGGGCTAGCGGAGGTTCCACAGATACGCAGTATTTT. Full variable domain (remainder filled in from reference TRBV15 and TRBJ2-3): DAMVIQNPRYQVTQFGKPVTLSCSQTLNHNVMYWYQQKSSQAPKLLFHYYDKDFNNEADTPDNFQSRRPNTSFCFLDIRSPGLGDTAMYLCATSRDWASGGSTDTQYFGPGTRLTVL.

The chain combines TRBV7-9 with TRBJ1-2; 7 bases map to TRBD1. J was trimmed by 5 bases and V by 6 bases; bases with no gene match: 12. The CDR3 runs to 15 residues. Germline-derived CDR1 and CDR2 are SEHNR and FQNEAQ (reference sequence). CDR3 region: CASRSQGQRIYGYTF. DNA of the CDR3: TGTGCCAGCAGATCCCAGGGACAGAGGATTTATGGCTACACCTTC. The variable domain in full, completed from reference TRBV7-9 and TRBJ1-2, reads DTGVSQNPRHKITKRGQNVTFRCDPISEHNRLYWYRQTLGQGPEFLTYFQNEAQLEKSRLLSDRFSAERPKGSFSTLEIQRTEQGDSAMYLCASRSQGQRIYGYTFGSGTRLTVV.

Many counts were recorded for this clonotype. CDR3 nucleotides: TGTGCCAGCAGCCAAGATAACAGGTACACCTACAATGAGCAGTTCTTC. Translated: CASSQDNRYTYNEQFF. This rearrangement joins TRBV14 to TRBJ2-1; D is possibly TRBD1 (5 bases). V lost 0 bases and J 2 bases, leaving 11 bases between the germline ends. Germline V gene data show CDR1 as SGHDN and CDR2 as FVKESK. This CDR3 comprises 16 residues.

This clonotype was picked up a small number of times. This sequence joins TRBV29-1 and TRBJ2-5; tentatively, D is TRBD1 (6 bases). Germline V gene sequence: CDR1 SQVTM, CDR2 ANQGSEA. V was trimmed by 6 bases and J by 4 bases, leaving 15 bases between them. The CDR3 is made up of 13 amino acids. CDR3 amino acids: CSVVEQGAETQYF. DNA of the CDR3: TGCAGCGTCGTCGAACAGGGTGCAGAGACCCAGTACTTC.

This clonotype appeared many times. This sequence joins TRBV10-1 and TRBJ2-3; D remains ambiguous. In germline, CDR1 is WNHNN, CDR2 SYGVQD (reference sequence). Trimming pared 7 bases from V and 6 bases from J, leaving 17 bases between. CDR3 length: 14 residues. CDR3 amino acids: CASMGDPQPDTQYF. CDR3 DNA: TGCGCCAGCATGGGTGACCCTCAACCCGATACGCAGTATTTT.

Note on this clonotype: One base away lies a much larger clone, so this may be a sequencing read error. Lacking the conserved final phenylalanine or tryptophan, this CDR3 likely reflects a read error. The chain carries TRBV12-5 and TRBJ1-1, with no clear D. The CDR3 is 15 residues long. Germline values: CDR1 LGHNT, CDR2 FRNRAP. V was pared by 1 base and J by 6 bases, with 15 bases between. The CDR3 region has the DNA TGTGCTAGTGGTTTGGCCTCCGGGCCCTACCCTGAAGCTTTCCTT. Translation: CASGLASGPYPEAFL.

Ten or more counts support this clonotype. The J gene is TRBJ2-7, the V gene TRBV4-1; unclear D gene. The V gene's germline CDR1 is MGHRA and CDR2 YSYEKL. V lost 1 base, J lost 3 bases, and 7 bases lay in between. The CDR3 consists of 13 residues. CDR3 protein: CASSQVGGYEQYF. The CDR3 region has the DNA TGCGCCAGCAGCCAAGTCGGCGGCTACGAGCAGTACTTC.

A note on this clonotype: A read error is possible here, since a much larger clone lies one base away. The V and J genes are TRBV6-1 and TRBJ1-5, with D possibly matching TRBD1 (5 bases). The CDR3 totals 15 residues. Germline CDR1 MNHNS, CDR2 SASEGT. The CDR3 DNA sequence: TGTGCCAGCAGTGAGTACAGGAGGAGCAATCAGCCCCAGCGTTTT. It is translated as CASSEYRRSNQPQRF.

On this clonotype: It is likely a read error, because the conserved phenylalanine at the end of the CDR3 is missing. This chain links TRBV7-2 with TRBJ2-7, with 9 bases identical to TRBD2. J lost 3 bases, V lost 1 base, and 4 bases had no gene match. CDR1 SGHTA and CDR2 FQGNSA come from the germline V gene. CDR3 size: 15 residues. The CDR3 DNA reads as TGTGCCAGCAGCTTAGACGCTAGCGGGATCTACGAGCAGTACTTA. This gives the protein CASSLDASGIYEQYL.